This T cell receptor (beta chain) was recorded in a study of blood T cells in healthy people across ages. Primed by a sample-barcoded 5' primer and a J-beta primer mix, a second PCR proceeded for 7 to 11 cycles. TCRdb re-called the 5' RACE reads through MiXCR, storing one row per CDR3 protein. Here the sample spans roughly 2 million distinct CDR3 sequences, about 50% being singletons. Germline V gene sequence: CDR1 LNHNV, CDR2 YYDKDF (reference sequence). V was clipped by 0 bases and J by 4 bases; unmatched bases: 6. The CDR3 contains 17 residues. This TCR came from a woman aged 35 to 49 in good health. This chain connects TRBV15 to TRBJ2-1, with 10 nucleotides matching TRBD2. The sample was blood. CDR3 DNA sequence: TGTGCCACCAGCAGAGAGGGGGTAGCGGGGGGTTACAATGAGCAGTTCTTC. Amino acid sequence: CATSREGVAGGYNEQFF. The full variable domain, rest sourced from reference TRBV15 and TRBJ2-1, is DAMVIQNPRYQVTQFGKPVTLSCSQTLNHNVMYWYQQKSSQAPKLLFHYYDKDFNNEADTPDNFQSRRPNTSFCFLDIRSPGLGDTAMYLCATSREGVAGGYNEQFFGPGTRLTVL.